The clone carrying this TCR beta chain has just a few counts. The CDR3 length is 13 residues. Trimming took 7 bases from V and 3 from J; bases not matched to a gene: 4. The germline V gene has CDR1 SQVTM and CDR2 ANQGSEA. TCRdb ran MiXCR on the RT-PCR reads and lists one entry per CDR3 protein. The profile covers hundreds of thousands of distinct CDR3 sequences, with more than 13% appearing a single time and 3.6% taken by the ten largest. The chain uses TRBV29-1 and TRBJ2-5; 11 bases line up with TRBD1. Sequenced material: memory CD4+ T cells from blood. This TCR was recovered from a female donor in good health, serving as a healthy control. CDR3 DNA: TGCAGCGCGGGACAGGGGGTGGAAGAGACCCAGTACTTC. The encoded protein is CSAGQGVEETQYF.